This T cell receptor beta chain is drawn from a study of ipilimumab plus nivolumab after autologous stem cell transplantation. Study-level information: A median of about 8 nivolumab and 4 or 5 ipilimumab doses were given.

This clone was found once. What it binds is not known. The CDR3 is 15 residues long. J gave up 0 bases and V 3 bases, and 1 base lay outside the gene matches. Germline V gene data show CDR1 as SEHNR and CDR2 as FQNEAQ (reference sequence). Checkpoint therapy with ipilimumab 1 mg/kg began 14 to 28 days after transplant. Study-wide points: TCR repertoire, Treg phenotype and gut microbiota reportedly support more study of this approach.

Repertoires were generated with immunoSEQ multiplex PCR, while TCRdb's copy carries only in-frame clones and drops some. The sample lists fewer than 85,000 clones; 65% to 85% were seen once. Here the sequenced sample was PBMCs, taken in a trial of ipilimumab plus nivolumab as post-transplant consolidation. The sequence derives from a male donor with diffuse large B-cell lymphoma. The chain links TRBV7-9 to TRBJ2-3, with TRBD2 identical over 9 bases. The chain's CDR3 is CASSFSGGSTDTQYF. CDR3 bases: TGTGCCAGCAGCTTTAGCGGGGGTAGCACAGATACGCAGTATTTT.